What follows describes a single T cell receptor beta chain. Trimming pared 1 base from V and 8 bases from J, leaving 14 bases between. The germline gives CDR1 SGHDN, CDR2 FVKESK. The CDR3 totals 15 residues. This sample was taken from a study of CD4 and CD8 cells across lung adenocarcinoma regions. Localized lung adenocarcinoma, a non-small cell lung cancer, affected the donors. One entry per CDR3 protein results from TCRdb running MiXCR on the PCR reads. The repertoire holds roughly 24,000 distinct CDR3 sequences, with approximately 52% as singletons. Sequenced input: CD4+ T cells from the center of a lung tumor. This chain links TRBV14 with TRBJ1-4, with no clear D. This sequence originates from a male donor with lung adenocarcinoma. The CD4 and CD8 labels of this study may be unreliable. The CDR3 region has the DNA TGTGCCAGCAGCCAAGTACGGGAAAGAGCGGAAAAACTGTTTTTT. Its protein product is CASSQVRERAEKLFF.